The source of this T cell receptor beta chain is a study of blood T cells in healthy people across ages. Whole-study context: Template switching caught about one barcoded beta molecule for each two T cells. Study results and limitations: A conclusive naive versus antigen-experienced comparison was prevented by the unsorted PBMCs. Both higher diversity and more naive CD4+ cells marked long-lived donors when set against aged donors.

Alongside a J-beta primer mix, a sample-barcoded 5' primer served in a second PCR lasting roughly 6 to 12 cycles. TCRdb re-called the 5' RACE reads with MiXCR, one entry per CDR3 protein. The table includes 1.5 million to 2 million distinct CDR3 sequences, around half detected once. The CDR3 extends over 18 amino acids. The junction had 18 bases not matched to a gene; V was cut back by 6 bases and J by 6 bases. Germline V gene data show CDR1 as MNHNS and CDR2 as SASEGT. The individuals who served as donors were healthy Caucasians living in Russia, aged about 6 to 100. Comment on this clonotype: Its antigen is undetermined.

The TCR sequence derives from a woman aged 40-49 years in good health. Sample: blood. The chain couples TRBV6-1 to TRBJ2-4; 9 bases map to TRBD1. The CDR3 DNA sequence: TGTGCCAGCAGCGCCCGGGACAGGGTCCCGTCGACGGGAAACATTCAGTACTTC. This codes for CASSARDRVPSTGNIQYF.